This is a list of T cell receptor beta chains from one sample in a study of T cell responses to AZD1222 COVID-19 vaccine. TCRdb's table, derived via immunoSEQ multiplex PCR, lists solely in-frame clones and lacks some. Among under 200,000 clones listed, 90% were seen once. Sequenced material: peripheral blood, taken on day 0 of AZD1222 vaccination. These receptors came from an adult in good health. Each CDR3 is given with its conserved first and last residue. The D gene is left open where the match is weak. Where a row states a size, it is once, few, many or the class of an expanded clone; other rows omit it.

clone size: .; J gene: TRBJ2-3; V gene: TRBV7-9; CDR3 length: 15; D gene: .; CDR3 DNA: TGTGCCAGCAGCCCCCGGGGGGCGTATGCAGATACGCAGTATTTT; CDR3 protein: CASSPRGAYADTQYF
clone size: .; J gene: TRBJ2-2; V gene: TRBV19; CDR3 length: 16; D gene: TRBD2; CDR3 DNA: TGTGCCACCAAAGCCTCCTGGCGGGGGGACACCGGGGAGCTGTTTTTT; CDR3 protein: CATKASWRGDTGELFF
clone size: .; J gene: TRBJ2-2; V gene: TRBV5-1; CDR3 length: 15; D gene: .; CDR3 DNA: TGCGCCAGCAGCCCAGGGACAACGAACACCGGGGAGCTGTTTTTT; CDR3 protein: CASSPGTTNTGELFF
clone size: few; J gene: TRBJ1-3; V gene: TRBV2; CDR3 length: 15; D gene: .; CDR3 DNA: TGTGCCAGCGGGCTACAGGGAGGAACTGGAAACACCATATATTTT; CDR3 protein: CASGLQGGTGNTIYF
clone size: .; J gene: TRBJ1-5; V gene: TRBV19; CDR3 length: 17; D gene: .; CDR3 DNA: TGTGCCAGTAGTATCAGAGGGCGGCAGGGTGGCTATCAGCCCCAGCATTTT; CDR3 protein: CASSIRGRQGGYQPQHF
clone size: .; J gene: TRBJ1-2; V gene: TRBV12-1; CDR3 length: 14; D gene: .; CDR3 DNA: TGTGCCAGCAGCTTAAGAGGGAGGAACTATGGCTACACCTTC; CDR3 protein: CASSLRGRNYGYTF
clone size: once; J gene: TRBJ2-2; V gene: TRBV5-4; CDR3 length: 15; D gene: TRBD1; CDR3 DNA: TGTGCCAGCGGACTACAGGGGGCAGGCACCGGGGAGCTGTTTTTT; CDR3 protein: CASGLQGAGTGELFF
clone size: few; J gene: TRBJ1-2; V gene: TRBV18; CDR3 length: 17; D gene: TRBD1; CDR3 DNA: TGTGCCAGCTCACCACTCTGGGACAGGAAGGTGAACTATGGCTACACCTTC; CDR3 protein: CASSPLWDRKVNYGYTF
clone size: .; J gene: TRBJ1-2; V gene: TRBV30; CDR3 length: 14; D gene: .; CDR3 DNA: TGTGCCTGGAGTCCAGGACCGGGGGGTTATGGCTACACCTTC; CDR3 protein: CAWSPGPGGYGYTF
clone size: .; J gene: TRBJ2-7; V gene: TRBV28; CDR3 length: 16; D gene: .; CDR3 DNA: TGTGCCAGCAGCTCAAACCGGGACACCACCATCTACGAGCAGTACTTC; CDR3 protein: CASSSNRDTTIYEQYF
clone size: .; J gene: TRBJ1-5; V gene: TRBV5-8; CDR3 length: 12; D gene: .; CDR3 DNA: TGTGCCAGCAGCTTCCTCGGGCAGCCCCAGCATTTT; CDR3 protein: CASSFLGQPQHF
clone size: .; J gene: TRBJ2-7; V gene: TRBV11-3; CDR3 length: 14; D gene: .; CDR3 DNA: TGTGCCAGCAGCGCTCGACAGGGGAGGGATGAGCAGTACTTC; CDR3 protein: CASSARQGRDEQYF
clone size: .; J gene: TRBJ1-2; V gene: TRBV11-3; CDR3 length: 15; D gene: TRBD1; CDR3 DNA: TGTGCCAGCAGCCCAGGGAGGGGGCGCGTTCCTGGCTACACCTTC; CDR3 protein: CASSPGRGRVPGYTF
clone size: .; J gene: TRBJ1-2; V gene: TRBV5-8; CDR3 length: 14; D gene: .; CDR3 DNA: TGTGCCAGCAGCCTTACGGGACAAAACTATGGCTACACCTTC; CDR3 protein: CASSLTGQNYGYTF
clone size: once; J gene: TRBJ1-2; V gene: TRBV29-1; CDR3 length: 14; D gene: .; CDR3 DNA: TGCAGCGCGCGCCGGGGACTGATTAACTATGGCTACACCTTC; CDR3 protein: CSARRGLINYGYTF
clone size: .; J gene: TRBJ1-2; V gene: TRBV28; CDR3 length: 13; D gene: TRBD1; CDR3 DNA: TGTGCCAGCGTCGAGACAGGGGCGGGCGGCTACACCTTC; CDR3 protein: CASVETGAGGYTF
clone size: .; J gene: TRBJ1-4; V gene: TRBV5-1; CDR3 length: 15; D gene: TRBD1; CDR3 DNA: TGCGCCAGCAGCTACCGGGACAGGGCTAATGAAAAACTGTTTTTT; CDR3 protein: CASSYRDRANEKLFF
clone size: once; J gene: TRBJ1-1; V gene: TRBV6-2/TRBV6-3; CDR3 length: 14; D gene: .; CDR3 DNA: TGTGCCAGCAGTTACGAGGTGAGGGGGACTGAAGCTTTCTTT; CDR3 protein: CASSYEVRGTEAFF
clone size: .; J gene: TRBJ2-4; V gene: TRBV7-2; CDR3 length: 14; D gene: TRBD1; CDR3 DNA: TGTGCCAGCAGCCACAGGGGGCTCGAAAACATTCAGTACTTC; CDR3 protein: CASSHRGLENIQYF
clone size: .; J gene: TRBJ1-5; V gene: TRBV7-2; CDR3 length: 16; D gene: .; CDR3 DNA: TGTGCCAGCAGCTCAGTATCAGGGATGACCTATCAGCCCCAGCATTTT; CDR3 protein: CASSSVSGMTYQPQHF
clone size: .; J gene: TRBJ2-7; V gene: TRBV27; CDR3 length: 15; D gene: .; CDR3 DNA: TGTGCCAGCAGTTCACCGGGGACGGCCACCTACGAGCAGTACTTC; CDR3 protein: CASSSPGTATYEQYF
clone size: .; J gene: TRBJ1-2; V gene: TRBV6-6; CDR3 length: 14; D gene: TRBD1; CDR3 DNA: TGTGCCAGCCGGACAGGGGGGGAAAACTATGGCTACACCTTC; CDR3 protein: CASRTGGENYGYTF
clone size: .; J gene: TRBJ1-2; V gene: TRBV6-1; CDR3 length: 14; D gene: .; CDR3 DNA: TGTGCCAGCAGTGAAGCAAGCCAGATCAGGAGCTACACCTTC; CDR3 protein: CASSEASQIRSYTF
clone size: .; J gene: TRBJ1-6; V gene: TRBV6-2/TRBV6-3; CDR3 length: 16; D gene: .; CDR3 DNA: TGTGCCAGCAGTTATCCGGCTGCCTTAATAAATTCACCCCTCCACTTT; CDR3 protein: CASSYPAALINSPLHF
clone size: .; J gene: TRBJ1-5; V gene: TRBV13; CDR3 length: 14; D gene: .; CDR3 DNA: TGTGCCAGCAGCTTAGGCCCGGGGAAACAGCCCCAGCATTTT; CDR3 protein: CASSLGPGKQPQHF
clone size: .; J gene: TRBJ2-7; V gene: TRBV5-8; CDR3 length: 14; D gene: .; CDR3 DNA: TGTGCCAGCAGCTTGGGAGGGGGGTCCTACGAGCAGTACTTC; CDR3 protein: CASSLGGGSYEQYF
clone size: .; J gene: TRBJ1-5; V gene: TRBV18; CDR3 length: 14; D gene: .; CDR3 DNA: TGTGCCAGCTCGGGTAGGGCGGAATATCAGCCCCAGCATTTT; CDR3 protein: CASSGRAEYQPQHF
clone size: .; J gene: TRBJ2-3; V gene: TRBV12-3/TRBV12-4; CDR3 length: 12; D gene: .; CDR3 DNA: TGTGCCAGCAGTCCGTTCGCAGATACGCAGTATTTT; CDR3 protein: CASSPFADTQYF
clone size: .; J gene: TRBJ1-2; V gene: TRBV6-5; CDR3 length: 12; D gene: TRBD1; CDR3 DNA: TGTGCCAGCAGGGGACAGACTTATGGCTACACCTTC; CDR3 protein: CASRGQTYGYTF
clone size: .; J gene: TRBJ2-7; V gene: TRBV18; CDR3 length: 13; D gene: .; CDR3 DNA: TGTGCCAGCTCACCATCGGGTTCGGCCGAGCAGTACTTC; CDR3 protein: CASSPSGSAEQYF
clone size: .; J gene: TRBJ2-3; V gene: TRBV24-1; CDR3 length: 13; D gene: TRBD1; CDR3 DNA: TGTGCCGTGCGGGACAGGGTAACAGATACGCAGTATTTT; CDR3 protein: CAVRDRVTDTQYF
clone size: .; J gene: TRBJ1-6; V gene: TRBV19; CDR3 length: 14; D gene: .; CDR3 DNA: TGTGCCACCCACCCGCAGGACTACAATTCACCCCTCCACTTT; CDR3 protein: CATHPQDYNSPLHF
clone size: .; J gene: TRBJ2-1; V gene: TRBV5-1; CDR3 length: 18; D gene: TRBD2; CDR3 DNA: TGCGCCAGCAGCTTGGAGCTAGCGGGGGGGGTTTCCTACAATGAGCAGTTCTTC; CDR3 protein: CASSLELAGGVSYNEQFF
clone size: .; J gene: TRBJ2-5; V gene: TRBV11-2; CDR3 length: 14; D gene: .; CDR3 DNA: TGTGCCAGCAGCTTAGGTAGGGGTACGGAGACCCAGTACTTC; CDR3 protein: CASSLGRGTETQYF
clone size: .; J gene: TRBJ2-1; V gene: TRBV6-1; CDR3 length: 17; D gene: .; CDR3 DNA: TGTGCCAGCAGTGAAGTTGTGGGACTTCATCCGAGGAATGAGCAGTTCTTC; CDR3 protein: CASSEVVGLHPRNEQFF
clone size: few; J gene: TRBJ2-7; V gene: TRBV18; CDR3 length: 14; D gene: TRBD2; CDR3 DNA: TGTGCCAGCTCACCAACTAGCGGGCTTTACGAGCAGTACTTC; CDR3 protein: CASSPTSGLYEQYF
clone size: .; J gene: TRBJ1-4; V gene: TRBV28; CDR3 length: 14; D gene: TRBD1; CDR3 DNA: TGTGCCAGCCGTCTCCCGGGACAGGAGGGGAAACTGTTTTTT; CDR3 protein: CASRLPGQEGKLFF
clone size: .; J gene: TRBJ2-7; V gene: TRBV6-2/TRBV6-3; CDR3 length: 15; D gene: .; CDR3 DNA: TGTGCCAGCAGTTCCTTATCGACAGTCACCTACGAGCAGTACTTC; CDR3 protein: CASSSLSTVTYEQYF
clone size: .; J gene: TRBJ2-3; V gene: TRBV19; CDR3 length: 18; D gene: .; CDR3 DNA: TGTGCCAGTAGTATTTTGCCCGGGGGCCGTACTAGCACAGATACGCAGTATTTT; CDR3 protein: CASSILPGGRTSTDTQYF
clone size: .; J gene: TRBJ2-6; V gene: TRBV2; CDR3 length: 14; D gene: .; CDR3 DNA: TGTGCCAGGGACACTCACTCTGGGGCCAACGTCCTGACTTTC; CDR3 protein: CARDTHSGANVLTF
clone size: .; J gene: TRBJ1-2; V gene: TRBV3-1/TRBV3-2; CDR3 length: 13; D gene: .; CDR3 DNA: TGTGCCAGCAGCCAAGAGGGGGGTAGCGGCTACACCTTC; CDR3 protein: CASSQEGGSGYTF
clone size: few; J gene: TRBJ1-5; V gene: TRBV30; CDR3 length: 15; D gene: .; CDR3 DNA: TGTGCCTGGAGCGCAAGGAGAGGGGCCAATCAGCCCCAGCATTTT; CDR3 protein: CAWSARRGANQPQHF
clone size: .; J gene: TRBJ1-2; V gene: TRBV18; CDR3 length: 14; D gene: .; CDR3 DNA: TGTGCCAGCTCACAAACAGGAGAAGGCTATGGCTACACCTTC; CDR3 protein: CASSQTGEGYGYTF
clone size: .; J gene: TRBJ1-3; V gene: TRBV6-6; CDR3 length: 16; D gene: TRBD1; CDR3 DNA: TGTGCCAGCAGTTACTCCGGGACAGAGACTGGAAACACCATATATTTT; CDR3 protein: CASSYSGTETGNTIYF
clone size: .; J gene: TRBJ2-6; V gene: TRBV3-1/TRBV3-2; CDR3 length: 15; D gene: .; CDR3 DNA: TGTGCCAGCAGCCAATTTGGTCCTGGGGCCAACGTCCTGACTTTC; CDR3 protein: CASSQFGPGANVLTF
clone size: .; J gene: TRBJ1-3; V gene: TRBV28; CDR3 length: 13; D gene: .; CDR3 DNA: TGTGCCAGCAGTTTTCGTCAGGGGAACACCATATATTTT; CDR3 protein: CASSFRQGNTIYF
clone size: .; J gene: TRBJ2-3; V gene: TRBV2; CDR3 length: 14; D gene: TRBD2; CDR3 DNA: TGTGCCAGCATCGGCGGGGGGGCCCCAGATACGCAGTATTTT; CDR3 protein: CASIGGGAPDTQYF
clone size: .; J gene: TRBJ1-2; V gene: TRBV28; CDR3 length: 14; D gene: .; CDR3 DNA: TGTGCCAGCAGTTCCTTACTTGACAGTTATGGCTACACCTTC; CDR3 protein: CASSSLLDSYGYTF
clone size: .; J gene: TRBJ1-5; V gene: TRBV6-2/TRBV6-3; CDR3 length: 15; D gene: .; CDR3 DNA: TGTGCCAGCAGTTACGGGACCGGTAGCAATCAGCCCCAGCATTTT; CDR3 protein: CASSYGTGSNQPQHF
clone size: .; J gene: TRBJ1-2; V gene: TRBV9; CDR3 length: 18; D gene: TRBD1; CDR3 DNA: TGTGCCAGCAGCGTAATCGGACAGGGGCCGAAATTGAACTATGGCTACACCTTC; CDR3 protein: CASSVIGQGPKLNYGYTF
clone size: .; J gene: TRBJ1-1; V gene: TRBV29-1; CDR3 length: 13; D gene: TRBD1; CDR3 DNA: TGCAGCGTTCGGACAGGGAATAGGACTGAAGCTTTCTTT; CDR3 protein: CSVRTGNRTEAFF
clone size: once; J gene: TRBJ2-5; V gene: TRBV2; CDR3 length: 14; D gene: .; CDR3 DNA: TGTGCCAGCAGTGCTTGGACAGTCGGGGAGACCCAGTACTTC; CDR3 protein: CASSAWTVGETQYF
clone size: once; J gene: TRBJ1-6; V gene: TRBV3-1/TRBV3-2; CDR3 length: 17; D gene: TRBD1; CDR3 DNA: TGTGCCAGCAGCCCGGAGGACAGGATTCCCTATAATTCACCCCTCCACTTT; CDR3 protein: CASSPEDRIPYNSPLHF
clone size: .; J gene: TRBJ2-1; V gene: TRBV4-1; CDR3 length: 18; D gene: TRBD2; CDR3 DNA: TGCGCCAGCAGCCAGTCCTGGGGCGGGGGGTCCCCCTACAATGAGCAGTTCTTC; CDR3 protein: CASSQSWGGGSPYNEQFF
clone size: .; J gene: TRBJ2-2; V gene: TRBV2; CDR3 length: 16; D gene: .; CDR3 DNA: TGTGCCAGCAGTGAAGCGAAGACTCCGAACACCGGGGAGCTGTTTTTT; CDR3 protein: CASSEAKTPNTGELFF